This TCR beta chain was documented in a study of T cells after yellow fever vaccination. Turning to this clonotype: Its matching antigen is unknown.

TCRdb reanalysed the 5' RACE reads using MiXCR and keeps one entry per CDR3 protein. The table shows about 320,000 distinct CDR3 sequences, with under 15% occurring only once. Study conclusions and caveats: Detected again after the booster were most primary-vaccination clones, at nearly 97% CD4 and 80% to 90% CD8. Repertoires obtained by FACS sorting could include abundant clonotypes that entered as contaminants from the bulk population. The secondary T-cell response peaked on day 5, not day 15, but was weaker.

The sequence derives from a man aged 18 to 30 who received the YFV17D yellow fever vaccine. The material sequenced was CD4+ T cells sorted from PBMCs, taken 15 days after the yellow fever booster vaccination.

This CDR3 reads CASSHAEAGNIQYF. The CDR3 nucleotides are TGTGCCAGCAGCCATGCCGAAGCCGGGAACATTCAGTACTTC. The chain is built from TRBV7-3 and TRBJ2-4, with no clear D. CDR1 is SGHTA, CDR2 FQGTGA, per germline. The germline V and J ends were trimmed by 5 bases and 7 bases, with 15 bases remaining between them. This CDR3 is 14 amino acids long. The variable domain in full, with the rest retrieved from reference TRBV7-3 and TRBJ2-4, is GAGVSQTPSNKVTEKGKYVELRCDPISGHTALYWYRQSLGQGPEFLIYFQGTGAADDSGLPNDRFFAVRPEGSVSTLKIQRTERGDSAVYLCASSHAEAGNIQYFGAGTRLSVL.